The rows below give T cell receptor beta chains drawn from one sample of a study of neoadjuvant anti-PD-1 for oral cavity cancer. Method: immunoSEQ multiplex PCR; TCRdb's copy keeps in-frame clones and lacks some. The sample consists of around 17,000 clones, about 59% of them appearing once. Sequencing used PBMCs, obtained before nivolumab (anti-PD-1) treatment. The receptors shown here come from a person aged 35-79 years with oral cavity squamous cell carcinoma. CDR3s include the opening cysteine and the closing phenylalanine or tryptophan. A D gene is named only where the DNA matches it firmly. A clone size is listed for some rows: how often the clone was seen (once, few, many), or a class if it is expanded.

D: NA; V: TRBV6-1; size: NA; J: TRBJ2-6; DNA: TGTGCCAGCAGTGCGGCACTTGCGTCGGCTGGGGCCAACGTCCTGACTTTC; CDR3: CASSAALASAGANVLTF
D: NA; V: TRBV30; size: NA; J: TRBJ1-5; DNA: TGTGCCTGGAGTGTAGGGGCTAATCAGCCCCAGCATTTT; CDR3: CAWSVGANQPQHF
D: TRBD2; V: TRBV6-6; size: few; J: TRBJ2-3; DNA: TGTGCCAGCAGTGGGCGGGGGGAGCCAGATACGCAGTATTTT; CDR3: CASSGRGEPDTQYF
D: NA; V: TRBV19; size: NA; J: TRBJ1-2; DNA: TGTGCCAGTAGACAGGCCAACTATGGCTACACCTTC; CDR3: CASRQANYGYTF
D: NA; V: TRBV6-5; size: NA; J: TRBJ2-7; DNA: TGTGCCAGCAGTTACGCTCCCAGGGGACCTTCCTACGAGCAGTACTTC; CDR3: CASSYAPRGPSYEQYF
D: NA; V: TRBV30; size: NA; J: TRBJ2-3; DNA: TGTGCCTGGAGAACGACGGGTACGCAGTATTTT; CDR3: CAWRTTGTQYF
D: NA; V: TRBV5-8; size: NA; J: TRBJ2-2; DNA: TGTGCCCCGGGGCGGAGGAACGGGGAGCTGTTTTTT; CDR3: CAPGRRNGELFF
D: NA; V: TRBV19; size: NA; J: TRBJ2-2; DNA: TGTGCCAGTACGGAAGAGGGGGGGAACACCGGGGAGCTGTTTTTT; CDR3: CASTEEGGNTGELFF
D: NA; V: TRBV5-1; size: NA; J: TRBJ2-1; DNA: TGCGCCAGCAGCTTGGGACTAGGCGGAAGCTCCTACAATGAGCAGTTCTTC; CDR3: CASSLGLGGSSYNEQFF
D: NA; V: TRBV19; size: NA; J: TRBJ2-3; DNA: TGTGCCAGTAGCGCCGACAGCAACACAGATACGCAGTATTTT; CDR3: CASSADSNTDTQYF
D: NA; V: TRBV28; size: NA; J: TRBJ2-1; DNA: TGTGCCAGCAGCCCAAGTGCGATAGTTGAGCAGTTCTTC; CDR3: CASSPSAIVEQFF
D: NA; V: TRBV11-2; size: NA; J: TRBJ2-1; DNA: TGTGCCAGCAGCTCCCCTTACGCGGGTGCCTCCTACAATGAGCAGTTCTTC; CDR3: CASSSPYAGASYNEQFF
D: TRBD2; V: TRBV2; size: NA; J: TRBJ2-1; DNA: TGTGCCAGCAGAGGGGGGACTAGCGAGAATGAGCAGTTCTTC; CDR3: CASRGGTSENEQFF
D: NA; V: TRBV29-1; size: NA; J: TRBJ2-7; DNA: TGCAGCGTTGGGGGGTACGAGCAGTACTTC; CDR3: CSVGGYEQYF
D: TRBD1; V: TRBV2; size: NA; J: TRBJ1-3; DNA: TGTGCCAGCAGTACCCCAGGGGGATGGAACACCATATATTTT; CDR3: CASSTPGGWNTIYF
D: NA; V: TRBV19; size: few; J: TRBJ2-7; DNA: TGTGCCAGTACTGCAGGGAGCCCCTACGAGCAGTACTTC; CDR3: CASTAGSPYEQYF
D: NA; V: TRBV19; size: NA; J: TRBJ2-2; DNA: TGTGCCAGTAGTATTGTACAGACTAACACCGGGGAGCTGTTTTTT; CDR3: CASSIVQTNTGELFF
D: TRBD1; V: TRBV5-6; size: NA; J: TRBJ1-2; DNA: TGTGCCAGCAGCTTGGCCCAGGGGGAAGGCGGCTACACCTTC; CDR3: CASSLAQGEGGYTF
D: NA; V: TRBV4-1; size: NA; J: TRBJ2-3; DNA: TGCGCCAGCAGCCGAACGGGAGATGGCACAGATACGCAGTATTTT; CDR3: CASSRTGDGTDTQYF
D: TRBD1; V: TRBV5-1; size: once; J: TRBJ1-1; DNA: TGCGCCAGCAGCTCGGGACAGTGGAACACTGAAGCTTTCTTT; CDR3: CASSSGQWNTEAFF
D: NA; V: TRBV27; size: NA; J: TRBJ1-1; DNA: TGTGCCAGCAGTTTTGCCGGGGGCCGAACTGAAGCTTTCTTT; CDR3: CASSFAGGRTEAFF
D: TRBD2; V: TRBV5-4; size: NA; J: TRBJ2-3; DNA: TGTGCCAGCAGCCCGTCGACTAGAGCGGGAGGGCGGATGGATACGCAGTATTTT; CDR3: CASSPSTRAGGRMDTQYF
D: NA; V: TRBV29-1; size: NA; J: TRBJ2-7; DNA: TGCAGCGTTGAAGCCGATTCCTACGAGCAGTACTTC; CDR3: CSVEADSYEQYF
D: NA; V: TRBV27; size: NA; J: TRBJ1-2; DNA: TGTGCCAGCAGTTTATCTCCCGGGGATGGGTACTATGGCTACACCTTC; CDR3: CASSLSPGDGYYGYTF
D: TRBD1; V: TRBV7-9; size: few; J: TRBJ2-1; DNA: TGTGCCAGCAGCGAAATACAGGGGAGCTCCTACAATGAGCAGTTCTTC; CDR3: CASSEIQGSSYNEQFF
D: NA; V: TRBV7-8; size: few; J: TRBJ1-1; DNA: TGTGCCAGCAGCTTATACAGAATAGGTGAAGCTTTCTTT; CDR3: CASSLYRIGEAFF
D: NA; V: TRBV11-2; size: NA; J: TRBJ2-6; DNA: TGTGCCAGCAGCTCACCCCTCGACCGAGCCTCTGGGGCCAACGTCCTGACTTTC; CDR3: CASSSPLDRASGANVLTF
D: TRBD2; V: TRBV5-1; size: NA; J: TRBJ2-3; DNA: TGCGCCAGCAGCTTGGGCGGGAGCCCAACAGATACGCAGTATTTT; CDR3: CASSLGGSPTDTQYF
D: NA; V: TRBV5-8; size: NA; J: TRBJ2-7; DNA: TGTGCCAGCAGCTTGGGCCAGACTGTGACCTACGAGCAGTACTTC; CDR3: CASSLGQTVTYEQYF
D: NA; V: TRBV6-1; size: few; J: TRBJ1-1; DNA: TGTGCCAGCACGCAGCTCATGAACACTGAAGCTTTCTTT; CDR3: CASTQLMNTEAFF
D: NA; V: TRBV6-6; size: NA; J: TRBJ1-1; DNA: TGTGCCAGCAGTTACTTGGGGGAGGAAGCTTTCTTT; CDR3: CASSYLGEEAFF
D: NA; V: TRBV29-1; size: once; J: TRBJ2-1; DNA: TGCAGCGTCGGAACTTACAGGGAAAATGAGCAGTTCTTC; CDR3: CSVGTYRENEQFF
D: NA; V: TRBV19; size: NA; J: TRBJ1-5; DNA: TGTGCCAGTAGTGACGTGGGCCCGGGCCTCCAGAGCAATCAGCCCCAGCATTTT; CDR3: CASSDVGPGLQSNQPQHF
D: NA; V: TRBV30; size: few; J: TRBJ1-1; DNA: TGTGCCTGGAGGGGCAGGGTCATCACTGAAGCTTTCTTT; CDR3: CAWRGRVITEAFF
D: NA; V: TRBV7-2; size: few; J: TRBJ1-3; DNA: TGTGCCAGCAGCGATCGCTACTCTGGAAACACCATATATTTT; CDR3: CASSDRYSGNTIYF
D: NA; V: TRBV29-1; size: NA; J: TRBJ2-3; DNA: TGCAGCGTACAGGGTCGGGTCACAGATACGCAGTATTTT; CDR3: CSVQGRVTDTQYF
D: NA; V: TRBV11-2; size: NA; J: TRBJ1-4; DNA: TGTGCCAGCAGCTTAGATCAAACGGGGGAGGAAAAACTGTTTTTT; CDR3: CASSLDQTGEEKLFF
D: TRBD1; V: TRBV19; size: NA; J: TRBJ1-2; DNA: TGTGCCAGTACCCACCGGGACAGTTATGGCTACACCTTC; CDR3: CASTHRDSYGYTF
D: TRBD2; V: TRBV4-2; size: NA; J: TRBJ2-1; DNA: TGTGCCAGCAGCCAAGGGGCGGGAGGTTTGGGCAATGAGCAGTTCTTC; CDR3: CASSQGAGGLGNEQFF
D: TRBD1; V: TRBV27; size: NA; J: TRBJ2-7; DNA: TGTGCCAGCAGTTTTCGGGACAGCTACGAGCAGTACTTC; CDR3: CASSFRDSYEQYF
D: NA; V: TRBV5-6; size: NA; J: TRBJ2-1; DNA: TGTGCCAGCAGCCCTGGAGGGCTCGCGGGTTTGGATGAGCAGTTCTTC; CDR3: CASSPGGLAGLDEQFF
D: NA; V: TRBV5-6; size: NA; J: TRBJ2-6; DNA: TGTGCCAGCAGCTTGTATGTTCTAACCTCTGGGGCCAACGTCCTGACTTTC; CDR3: CASSLYVLTSGANVLTF
D: NA; V: TRBV7-8; size: few; J: TRBJ2-5; DNA: TGTGCCAGCAGCGTACTCCAAGAGACCCAGTACTTC; CDR3: CASSVLQETQYF
D: NA; V: TRBV5-5; size: few; J: TRBJ1-4; DNA: TGTGCCAGCAGCTTACAGGGATTTAATGAAAAACTGTTTTTT; CDR3: CASSLQGFNEKLFF
D: NA; V: TRBV10-3; size: NA; J: TRBJ2-7; DNA: TGTGCCATCAGTGAGGTTAACTACGAGCAGTACTTC; CDR3: CAISEVNYEQYF
D: NA; V: TRBV19; size: NA; J: TRBJ1-4; DNA: TGTGCCAGTAGTATTTGGCAGTGGCATAATGAAAAACTGTTTTTT; CDR3: CASSIWQWHNEKLFF
D: TRBD1; V: TRBV6-6; size: NA; J: TRBJ2-7; DNA: TGTGCCAGCACCCTGGGGGCACAGGGGAACGAGCAGTACTTC; CDR3: CASTLGAQGNEQYF
D: NA; V: TRBV30; size: NA; J: TRBJ2-4; DNA: TGTGCCTGGGGCCAGGGGGGGAACATTCAGTACTTC; CDR3: CAWGQGGNIQYF
D: NA; V: TRBV18; size: NA; J: TRBJ1-3; DNA: TGTGCCAGCTCACCAAATCGCCAGAGCTCTGGAAACACCATATATTTT; CDR3: CASSPNRQSSGNTIYF
D: NA; V: TRBV10-2; size: few; J: TRBJ1-5; DNA: TGCGCCAGCAGTGAGGGCCGGTCTCGGAATCAGCCCCAGCATTTT; CDR3: CASSEGRSRNQPQHF
D: NA; V: TRBV7-9; size: NA; J: TRBJ1-2; DNA: TGTGCCAGCAGCTTAGCTGCGGGGGCGCGTCTTGGCTACACCTTC; CDR3: CASSLAAGARLGYTF
D: NA; V: TRBV7-6; size: NA; J: TRBJ2-7; DNA: TGTGCCAGCAGCTTAGGCAGCGCAAGCTCCTACGAGCAGTACTTC; CDR3: CASSLGSASSYEQYF
D: NA; V: TRBV25-1; size: once; J: TRBJ1-3; DNA: TGTGCCAGCAGTACCTACCGGCCCTCTGGAAACACCATATATTTT; CDR3: CASSTYRPSGNTIYF